This T cell receptor (beta chain) was captured by sequencing in a study of blood T cell repertoires in COVID-19. The assay was immunoSEQ multiplex PCR, and TCRdb's table has in-frame clones only and misses some. The sample lists 95,000 to 110,000 clones; 75% to 95% were seen once. This CDR3 region has 14 residues. The V gene end was trimmed by 5 bases and the J gene end by 6 bases; junction bases not matched to a gene: 6. Germline V gene data show CDR1 as SGHVS and CDR2 as FNYEAQ. The V call is TRBV7-6, the J call TRBJ2-1; 8 bases match TRBD2. The sample comprised peripheral blood. This clonotype was obtained from a woman aged 30 to 39 with acute or convalescent COVID-19. CDR3 amino acids: CASSVLAGSNEQFF. The CDR3 DNA follows: TGTGCCAGCAGCGTATTAGCGGGAAGCAATGAGCAGTTCTTC.